This T cell receptor beta chain was observed in a study of blood T cell repertoires in COVID-19. Study as a whole: Whether acute or convalescent, the COVID-19 samples came from the United States, Italy and Spain. Sources were T cells, B-cell-depleted T cells, or PBMCs; the material itself was cDNA or gDNA.

The CDR3 sequence is 15 residues long. V was shortened by 7 bases and J by 2 bases, with 17 bases between the two germline ends. Germline loops: CDR1 SGHNT, CDR2 YYREEE (reference sequence). As handled by the study authors: Counts of nucleated cells, estimated from reference gene primer amplification, were obtained. The repertoire was sequenced with immunoSEQ multiplex PCR; TCRdb's copy has only in-frame clones and lacks some. V and J calls plus clone size are reproduced from that table; the DNA served to infer D and trimming. The data contain about 260,000 clones, 65% to 90% of them singletons. The chain links TRBV5-4 to TRBJ2-3; D perhaps matches TRBD2 (6 bases). The specimen sequenced was peripheral blood. The sequence came from a human donor in a cohort sampled during active COVID-19. The DNA for the CDR3 is TGTGCCAGCGGACCCCGGGCGGGGTACACAGATACGCAGTATTTT. Amino acid sequence: CASGPRAGYTDTQYF.